A selection of T cell receptor beta chains follows, all from one sample in a study of early T cells in non-severe SARS-CoV-2 infection. MiXCR, applied by TCRdb to the 5' RACE reads, yields one record per CDR3 protein. This table has about 48,000 distinct CDR3 sequences, 5.4% appearing once. The material sequenced was whole blood, taken at baseline. These receptors were taken from an adult who was a healthcare worker with PCR-confirmed SARS-CoV-2 infection or an uninfected control (not recorded which). The CDR3 runs from the conserved cysteine through the conserved F or W. A D gene is named only where the DNA matches it firmly. Size tells how often a clone was seen (once, few, many) or the class of an expanded clone, and some rows leave it out.

TRBV7-2,TRBJ2-1,TRBD1,many,CASSLRGQVLGEQFF,TGTGCCAGCAGCTTACGTGGACAGGTCCTAGGTGAGCAGTTCTTC
TRBV7-9,TRBJ2-1,TRBD2,many,CASSEGLVRHNEQFF,TGTGCCAGCAGCGAAGGACTAGTCCGCCACAATGAGCAGTTCTTC
TRBV6-1,TRBJ2-1,NA,many,CASSVTGDPLPNEQFF,TGTGCCAGCAGTGTTACCGGGGACCCCCTACCCAATGAGCAGTTCTTC
TRBV29-1,TRBJ2-1,TRBD1,NA,CSVGDRSGNEQFF,TGCAGCGTTGGGGACAGGAGTGGCAATGAGCAGTTCTTC
TRBV4-1,TRBJ2-1,TRBD1,NA,CASSQDLGTGVGNEQFF,TGCGCCAGCAGCCAAGATCTCGGGACAGGGGTTGGCAATGAGCAGTTCTTC
TRBV29-1,TRBJ2-4,NA,many,CSVEFRGHPNIQYF,TGCAGCGTTGAGTTTCGGGGACACCCAAACATTCAGTACTTC
TRBV30,TRBJ2-7,NA,NA,CAWKNLGASYEQYF,TGTGCCTGGAAAAACCTCGGGGCCTCCTACGAGCAGTACTTC
TRBV7-2,TRBJ2-7,TRBD2,many,CASSLGTSGIYEQYF,TGTGCCAGCAGCTTAGGGACTAGCGGGATCTACGAGCAGTACTTC
TRBV14,TRBJ2-1,TRBD2,many,CASSSSGWDEQFF,TGTGCCAGCAGCTCTAGCGGGTGGGATGAGCAGTTCTTC
TRBV5-1,TRBJ2-3,NA,many,CASSLLPTDTQYF,TGCGCCAGCAGCCTCCTTCCCACAGATACGCAGTATTTT
TRBV6-2/TRBV6-3,TRBJ1-2,NA,few,CASSYSGQVGYGYTF,TGTGCCAGCAGTTACTCGGGCCAGGTGGGATATGGCTACACCTTC
TRBV7-6,TRBJ2-2,TRBD2,many,CASSRGTSGAPTGELFF,TGTGCCAGCAGCCGGGGGACTAGCGGAGCCCCAACCGGGGAGCTGTTTTTT
TRBV6-4,TRBJ2-2,TRBD1,many,CASRQEEQGATGELFF,TGTGCCAGCAGACAGGAGGAACAGGGGGCGACCGGGGAGCTGTTTTTT
TRBV6-4,TRBJ2-1,TRBD2,many,CASSDSTSGSEQFF,TGTGCCAGCAGTGACTCGACTAGCGGGAGTGAGCAGTTCTTC
TRBV10-1,TRBJ2-1,NA,many,CASSGPDNEQFF,TGCGCCAGCAGTGGGCCGGACAATGAGCAGTTCTTC
TRBV11-3,TRBJ2-1,TRBD2,many,CASSGLAGASNEQFF,TGTGCCAGCAGCGGACTAGCGGGAGCATCGAATGAGCAGTTCTTC
TRBV5-5,TRBJ2-7,TRBD1,many,CASSFPTGLIDEQYF,TGTGCCAGCAGCTTCCCGACAGGGCTAATAGACGAGCAGTACTTC
TRBV27,TRBJ2-1,NA,many,CASSFVPSLYNEQFF,TGTGCCAGCAGTTTTGTGCCTAGCTTATACAATGAGCAGTTCTTC
TRBV27,TRBJ2-3,NA,many,CASSPSRGPYTQYF,TGTGCCAGCAGTCCCTCGAGGGGCCCGTATACGCAGTATTTT
TRBV20-1,TRBJ1-6,NA,few,CSARDLNFKGGSYNSPLHF,TGCAGTGCTAGAGATCTTAACTTCAAAGGGGGCTCCTATAATTCACCCCTCCACTTT
TRBV28,TRBJ1-5,TRBD1,many,CASVGTGRGNQPQHF,TGTGCCAGCGTAGGGACAGGGAGAGGCAATCAGCCCCAGCATTTT
TRBV5-1,TRBJ2-1,TRBD2,many,CASKTSGSSVQFF,TGCGCCAGCAAGACTAGCGGGAGTAGTGTGCAGTTCTTC
TRBV28,TRBJ2-7,NA,few,CASKATASYEQYF,TGTGCCAGCAAGGCGACAGCAAGCTACGAGCAGTACTTC
TRBV4-1,TRBJ2-5,NA,many,CASSSGPGPGPVETQYF,TGCGCCAGCAGCTCGGGCCCAGGCCCCGGACCCGTGGAGACCCAGTACTTC
TRBV10-3,TRBJ2-7,NA,many,CAIRGSQKQYF,TGTGCCATCAGGGGGAGCCAGAAGCAGTACTTC
TRBV5-4,TRBJ1-2,NA,many,CASSLALPNYGYTF,TGTGCCAGCAGCTTGGCCCTACCTAACTATGGCTACACCTTC
TRBV30,TRBJ2-2,NA,few,CAWKGRDTGELFF,TGTGCCTGGAAGGGCCGAGACACCGGGGAGCTGTTTTTT
TRBV7-8,TRBJ1-1,NA,many,CASSLSQGRTEAFF,TGTGCCAGCAGCTTATCACAGGGCCGGACTGAAGCTTTCTTT
TRBV20-1,TRBJ2-3,NA,many,CSALRTDTQYF,TGCAGTGCTCTACGTACAGATACGCAGTATTTT
TRBV12-3/TRBV12-4,TRBJ2-7,NA,few,CASSQTGSSYEQYF,TGTGCCAGCAGTCAGACAGGCAGCTCCTACGAGCAGTACTTC
TRBV5-1,TRBJ2-5,TRBD1,few,CASSQTGLQETQYF,TGCGCCAGCAGCCAGACAGGGCTCCAAGAGACCCAGTACTTC
TRBV19,TRBJ2-2,TRBD2,many,CASRGGSANTGELFF,TGTGCCAGTAGAGGCGGGAGTGCGAACACCGGGGAGCTGTTTTTT
TRBV11-2,TRBJ2-3,TRBD2,medium-sized,CASSLQAGASTDTQYF,TGTGCCAGCAGCTTACAAGCGGGAGCTAGCACAGATACGCAGTATTTT
TRBV4-1,TRBJ2-5,TRBD2,many,CASSHSSSLAGVAETQYF,TGCGCCAGCAGCCATTCTTCCTCCTTAGCGGGAGTGGCAGAGACCCAGTACTTC
TRBV20-1,TRBJ2-7,NA,NA,CSANLPASQVYEQYF,TGCAGTGCTAACCTCCCGGCCTCGCAGGTCTACGAGCAGTACTTC
TRBV12-3/TRBV12-4,TRBJ1-4,NA,many,CASSPPKGGLEKLFF,TGTGCCAGCAGTCCCCCAAAGGGGGGGTTAGAAAAACTGTTTTTT
TRBV5-4,TRBJ2-5,TRBD1,NA,CASSLGTGGTQYF,TGTGCCAGCAGCTTGGGGACAGGAGGGACCCAGTACTTC
TRBV29-1,TRBJ1-2,NA,few,CSVTRTNNNYGYTF,TGCAGCGTCACCCGGACCAATAATAACTATGGCTACACCTTC
TRBV7-6,TRBJ2-3,TRBD2,NA,CASSLRLREGTDTQYF,TGTGCCAGCAGCTTACGGCTGCGGGAGGGGACAGATACGCAGTATTTT
TRBV27,TRBJ1-5,NA,NA,CASSLEGRNQPQHF,TGTGCCAGCAGTTTAGAGGGCCGCAATCAGCCCCAGCATTTT
TRBV27,TRBJ2-1,TRBD2,many,CASSLYPSGRAPYNEQFF,TGTGCCAGCAGTTTATACCCTAGCGGGAGGGCCCCCTACAATGAGCAGTTCTTC
TRBV20-1,TRBJ2-1,TRBD2,many,CSAILLAGYGEQFF,TGCAGTGCTATCCTACTAGCGGGATATGGTGAGCAGTTCTTC
TRBV12-3/TRBV12-4,TRBJ2-3,NA,many,CASSSPFLGGTDTQYF,TGTGCCAGCAGTTCCCCGTTTTTAGGGGGTACAGATACGCAGTATTTT
TRBV15,TRBJ2-6,NA,many,CATSRVKFSGANVLTF,TGTGCCACCAGCAGAGTGAAGTTCTCTGGGGCCAACGTCCTGACTTTC
TRBV5-1,TRBJ2-5,TRBD1,many,CASSLAGQAQETQYF,TGCGCCAGCAGCTTGGCCGGACAGGCCCAAGAGACCCAGTACTTC
TRBV28,TRBJ2-3,TRBD1,many,CASSLSGQGRTDTQYF,TGTGCCAGCAGTTTATCCGGACAGGGTAGGACAGATACGCAGTATTTT
TRBV5-1,TRBJ1-1,NA,few,CASTTGMNTEAFF,TGCGCCAGCACGACGGGAATGAACACTGAAGCTTTCTTT
TRBV5-5,TRBJ2-1,TRBD1,many,CASSLGDRVNVEQFF,TGTGCCAGCAGCTTGGGGGACAGGGTGAACGTTGAGCAGTTCTTC
TRBV6-6,TRBJ2-3,NA,NA,CASKFTDTQYF,TGTGCCAGTAAGTTCACAGATACGCAGTATTTT